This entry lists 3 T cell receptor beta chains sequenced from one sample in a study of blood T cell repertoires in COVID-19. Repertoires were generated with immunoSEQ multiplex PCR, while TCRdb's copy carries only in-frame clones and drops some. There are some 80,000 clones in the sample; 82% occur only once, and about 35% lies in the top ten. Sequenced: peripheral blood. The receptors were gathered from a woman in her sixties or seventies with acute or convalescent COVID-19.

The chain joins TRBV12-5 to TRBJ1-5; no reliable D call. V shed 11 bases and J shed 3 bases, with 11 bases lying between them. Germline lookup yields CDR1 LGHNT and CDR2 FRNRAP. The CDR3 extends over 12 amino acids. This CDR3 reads CAELGDNQPQHF. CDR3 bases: TGTGCTGAACTGGGAGACAATCAGCCCCAGCATTTT.

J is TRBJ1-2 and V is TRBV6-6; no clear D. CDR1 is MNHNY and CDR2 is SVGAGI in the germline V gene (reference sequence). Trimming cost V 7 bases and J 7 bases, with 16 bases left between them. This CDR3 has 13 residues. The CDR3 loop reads CASTSPSRLGYTF. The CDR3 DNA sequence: TGTGCCAGCACCTCCCCCAGCAGGCTTGGCTACACCTTC.

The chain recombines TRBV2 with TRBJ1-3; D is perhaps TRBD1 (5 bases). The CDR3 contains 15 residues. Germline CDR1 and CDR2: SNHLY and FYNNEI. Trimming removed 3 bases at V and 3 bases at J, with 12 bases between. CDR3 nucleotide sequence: TGTGCCAGCAGTGAGTGGGGCGCGGTTGGAAACACCATATATTTT. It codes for CASSEWGAVGNTIYF.